This TCR beta chain was recorded in a study of T-cell reconstitution after alpha-beta-depleted transplantation in children. Trimming shortened V by 0 bases and J by 13 bases, and 10 bases separated the two germline ends. This CDR3 is built from 11 residues. CDR1 and CDR2 (germline): MNHEY, SVGAGI. The table lists this clonotype with many counts. Preparation of the TCRbeta library was carried out with unique molecular identifiers. TCRdb called the PCR reads again in MiXCR, with one record for every CDR3 protein. The table lists 200,000 to 250,000 distinct CDR3 sequences, approximately 9.5% of them singletons.

The specimen comprised PBMCs from the stem cell graft donor, sampled from the stem cell graft. This chain joins TRBV6-5 and TRBJ2-7; TRBD2 is a possible D gene (6 bases). The receptor was derived from a human donor who donated a stem cell graft to a child with acute lymphoblastic leukemia. CDR3 sequence reads: CASSYSGRGYF. In DNA form, the CDR3 reads TGTGCCAGCAGTTACTCGGGGCGGGGTTACTTC.